A selection of T cell receptor beta chains follows, all from one sample in a study of shared clonotypes between healthy human individuals. The protocol was immunoSEQ multiplex PCR, while the TCRdb copy is restricted to in-frame clones and leaves out a portion. Here the sample spans approximately 1,500,000 clones, approximately 98% being singletons. The sample comprised naive CD4+ T cells sorted from blood. Receptor source: a man aged 25-40 years in good health. Each CDR3 is given with its conserved first and last residue. A D gene is named only where the DNA matches it firmly. Expanded clones get a size class; other rows say once, few or many, or leave the size out.

d_gene	v_gene	j_gene	abundance	CDR3nt	CDR3aa
TRBD2	TRBV11-3	TRBJ2-2	-	TGTGCCAGCAGCTTAGGTACTAGCGGGAGGACCGGGGAGCTGTTTTTT	CASSLGTSGRTGELFF
TRBD2	TRBV7-9	TRBJ2-2	-	TGTGCCAGCAGCCTCCGGCGACTAGCGGGAGGGAACACCGGGGAGCTGTTTTTT	CASSLRRLAGGNTGELFF
-	TRBV20-1	TRBJ1-1	-	TGCAGTGTTCAGGGGACCACTGAAGCTTTCTTT	CSVQGTTEAFF
-	TRBV11-2	TRBJ2-7	-	TGTGCCAGCAGCTTAGCGGGCACCTACGAGCAGTACTTC	CASSLAGTYEQYF
-	TRBV6-6	TRBJ2-1	-	TGTGCCAGCAGTTCCAAAGGACAGCTACTCAATGAGCAGTTCTTC	CASSSKGQLLNEQFF
-	TRBV5-1	TRBJ2-7	-	TGCGCCAGCAGCTTGGAGGAGGCAAGGGGGGAGCAGTACTTC	CASSLEEARGEQYF
-	TRBV28	TRBJ2-1	-	TGTGCCAGCGGCGACACCTACAATGAGCAGTTCTTC	CASGDTYNEQFF
-	TRBV2	TRBJ1-5	-	TGTGCCAGCGTGGGACGGAACAATCAGCCCCAGCATTTT	CASVGRNNQPQHF
-	TRBV30	TRBJ1-4	-	TGTGCCTGGAGTTTGGGGGAAAAACTGTTTTTT	CAWSLGEKLFF
TRBD2	TRBV5-1	TRBJ2-2	-	TGCGCCAGCAGCTTGCTTCCCGGGAGGGATGTCGGGGAGCTGTTTTTT	CASSLLPGRDVGELFF
TRBD2	TRBV7-7	TRBJ2-5	-	TGTGCCAGCAGCCCTTTAGCGGGAGCACAAGAGACCCAGTACTTC	CASSPLAGAQETQYF
-	TRBV7-9	TRBJ1-5	-	TGTGCCAGCAGCTTAGCGGGTTCAGGTTTTCTGTATCAGCCCCAGCATTTT	CASSLAGSGFLYQPQHF
TRBD2	TRBV7-9	TRBJ2-5	-	TGTGCCAGCAGCTCCGCTCTAGCGGGAGGGGGAGAGACCCAGTACTTC	CASSSALAGGGETQYF
-	TRBV27	TRBJ1-4	-	TGTGCCAGCAGCAGCGGACAACCAACTAATGAAAAACTGTTTTTT	CASSSGQPTNEKLFF
TRBD2	TRBV5-4	TRBJ2-7	-	TGTGCCAGCAGTTCCGGCCTAGCGGGCCACGAGCAGTACTTC	CASSSGLAGHEQYF
-	TRBV6-5	TRBJ1-1	-	TGTGCCAGCAGTTACTCGAAGACAAAGAACACTGAAGCTTTCTTT	CASSYSKTKNTEAFF
-	TRBV7-9	TRBJ1-1	-	TGTGCCAGCAGCCATTTAGCCAGGACGCCGGGAAACCCCAAAGCTTTCTTT	CASSHLARTPGNPKAFF
TRBD2	TRBV5-6	TRBJ2-2	-	TGTGCCAGCAGACATTGGCGGGAGTCCGCCGGGGAGCTGTTTTTT	CASRHWRESAGELFF
TRBD2	TRBV5-1	TRBJ2-7	-	TGCGCCAGCAGCGGAACAGCGGGAGGGCCCAACGAGCAGTACTTC	CASSGTAGGPNEQYF
TRBD1	TRBV7-2	TRBJ2-7	-	TGTGCCAGCAGCTCCGACAGGGGCCGCACCTACGAGCAGTACTTC	CASSSDRGRTYEQYF
-	TRBV6-5	TRBJ2-1	-	TGTGCCAGCAAGGCGGGACCCTACAATGAGCAGTTCTTC	CASKAGPYNEQFF
-	TRBV6-6	TRBJ2-7	-	TGTGCCAGCAGAGTTCCGGGCGGTGCATACGAGCAGTACTTC	CASRVPGGAYEQYF
-	TRBV5-4	TRBJ2-7	once	TGTGCCAGCAGCTTGGATCAGGGAAGCTCCTACGAGCAGTACTTC	CASSLDQGSSYEQYF
-	TRBV6-5	TRBJ2-1	-	TGTGCCAGCAGTTACACTTTCTCCTACAATGAGCAGTTCTTC	CASSYTFSYNEQFF
TRBD1	TRBV18	TRBJ1-5	-	TGTGCCAGCTCACGACAGGGGGCGAGCAATCAGCCCCAGCATTTT	CASSRQGASNQPQHF
-	TRBV25-1	TRBJ1-1	-	TGTGCCAGCAAAGGGGTGAGCACTGAAGCTTTCTTT	CASKGVSTEAFF
-	TRBV29-1	TRBJ1-2	-	TGCAGCGTTGATGGGGGGCAGGATGGCTACACCTTC	CSVDGGQDGYTF
-	TRBV28	TRBJ1-5	once	TGTGCCAGCAGCAACCTCCGGGACCATCTTCTGCATTTT	CASSNLRDHLLHF
-	TRBV5-1	TRBJ2-2	-	TGCGCCAGCAGCTTGGTTGGGGCCGGGGAGCTGTTTTTT	CASSLVGAGELFF
-	TRBV5-4	TRBJ2-1	-	TGTGCCAGCAGCTTGGAAAGGGGCGGTGAGCAGTTCTTC	CASSLERGGEQFF
-	TRBV13	TRBJ2-7	-	TGTGCCAGCACGGTTCGGCTATCCGAGCAGTACTTC	CASTVRLSEQYF
-	TRBV18	TRBJ1-1	-	TGTGCCAGCTCACCAGGACGGGGGGTGTCTCGGGACACTGAAGCTTTCTTT	CASSPGRGVSRDTEAFF
TRBD2	TRBV30	TRBJ2-3	-	TGTGCCTGGGACGCTCTAGCGGGAGCCACAGATACGCAGTATTTT	CAWDALAGATDTQYF
-	TRBV4-3	TRBJ2-1	-	TGCGCCAGCAGCCCCGGGGGGCAGGGCCGCTATGGGCAGTTCTTC	CASSPGGQGRYGQFF
TRBD2	TRBV5-6	TRBJ2-4	once	TGTGCCAGCAGCTTCAGGACTAGCGGTAACAAAAACATTCAGTACTTC	CASSFRTSGNKNIQYF
-	TRBV18	TRBJ2-5	-	TGTGCCAGCTCACCACTCGTGGGAGAGAGTGAGACCCAGTACTTC	CASSPLVGESETQYF
-	TRBV6-6	TRBJ1-1	-	TGTGCCAGCTCGTTAAAGGGGCCAAACACTGAAGCTTTCTTT	CASSLKGPNTEAFF
-	TRBV18	TRBJ2-7	-	TGTGCCAGCTCGGAAGGGGACGAGCAGTACTTC	CASSEGDEQYF
-	TRBV18	TRBJ2-2	-	TGTGCCAGCTCACAGACACGGCAAACGAAAAACACCGGGGAGCTGTTTTTT	CASSQTRQTKNTGELFF
-	TRBV9	TRBJ2-3	-	TGTGCCAGCAGCGTGGTCACAGATACGCAGTATTTT	CASSVVTDTQYF
-	TRBV6-5	TRBJ2-3	-	TGTGCCAGCAGTTACGGGGACGAGCGGGATACGCAGTATTTT	CASSYGDERDTQYF
-	TRBV9	TRBJ2-3	-	TGTGCCAGCAGCGTAGGTAGCGGAGCTAGCACAGATACGCAGTATTTT	CASSVGSGASTDTQYF
-	TRBV28	TRBJ1-3	-	TGTGCCAGCAGTTTGGTTTTCCCTAGCTCTGGAAACACCATATATTTT	CASSLVFPSSGNTIYF
-	TRBV7-6	TRBJ2-5	-	TGTGCCAGCAGCTTAGCCTTCAGAGAGACCCAGTACTTC	CASSLAFRETQYF
TRBD1	TRBV5-1	TRBJ1-2	-	TGCGCCAGCGGCCAAGGGGGCGGAACGAACTATGGCTACACCTTC	CASGQGGGTNYGYTF
-	TRBV18	TRBJ1-5	-	TGTGCCAGCTCACAAACAGGGAATAGCAATCAGCCCCAGCATTTT	CASSQTGNSNQPQHF
-	TRBV25-1	TRBJ2-7	-	TGTGCCAGCCTCGGGAGACCCCGGGGCGAGCAGTACTTC	CASLGRPRGEQYF
TRBD2	TRBV6-6	TRBJ2-1	-	TGTGCCAGCAGTTACTCGCCTAGCGGGAGAAAAAATGAGCAGTTCTTC	CASSYSPSGRKNEQFF
TRBD2	TRBV7-9	TRBJ2-7	-	TGTGCCAGCAGCGGACGCCCCGGGACTAGCGCGACCTACGAGCAGTACTTC	CASSGRPGTSATYEQYF
-	TRBV5-1	TRBJ2-1	once	TGCGCCAGCAGCGTAACGGGACTCACCTACAATGAGCAGTTCTTC	CASSVTGLTYNEQFF
-	TRBV7-6	TRBJ1-1	-	TGTGCCAGCAGCTTAGCGGATCTTTTAAGGGACACTGAAGCTTTCTTT	CASSLADLLRDTEAFF
-	TRBV5-1	TRBJ1-1	-	TGCGCCAGCAGCTTGGTGGACAGTCTGAACACTGAAGCTTTCTTT	CASSLVDSLNTEAFF